These 32 T cell receptor beta chains originate from one sample sequenced in a study of blood T cell repertoires in COVID-19. The protocol was immunoSEQ multiplex PCR, while the TCRdb copy is restricted to in-frame clones and leaves out a portion. The table shows about 280,000 clones, with around 88% occurring only once. Specimen: PBMCs or T cells enriched from blood (not recorded which). These receptors were obtained from a middle-aged woman who had recovered from COVID-19.

V gene TRBV19 combines with J gene TRBJ2-2; a weak D match, TRBD1 (6 bases). Germline loops: CDR1 LNHDA, CDR2 SQIVND (reference sequence). The CDR3 is 14 amino acids. V was trimmed by 5 bases and J by 7 bases, leaving 14 bases between them. The CDR3 loop is CASSGTGLIGELFF. As DNA, the CDR3 is TGTGCCAGTAGTGGTACAGGGCTGATCGGGGAGCTGTTTTTT.

The chain recombines TRBV11-2 with TRBJ1-5; 7 nucleotides agree with TRBD1. The CDR3 sequence is 15 residues long. Germline loops: CDR1 SGHAT, CDR2 FQNNGV. Trimming at V came to 5 bases and at J to 7 bases, leaving 11 bases not matched to a gene. CDR3 nucleotides: TGTGCCAGCAGCCCCGACAGGGTAGGAGTCCAGCCCCAGCATTTT. As protein: CASSPDRVGVQPQHF.

V usage is TRBV3-1 (or the pseudogene TRBV3-2) and J usage is TRBJ1-4; the match to TRBD1 covers 7 bases. The CDR3 extends over 13 amino acids. V trimming: 5 bases; J trimming: 9 bases; junction bases outside the gene matches: 6. Germline V CDR1 and CDR2: LGHDT, YNNKEL (reference sequence). The CDR3 sequence is CASSTRQGQKLFF. The CDR3 DNA sequence: TGTGCCAGCAGCACGCGACAGGGACAAAAACTGTTTTTT.

This clone is a singleton in its sample. V and J are TRBV27 and TRBJ2-3; TRBD2 aligns across 8 bases. V shed 5 bases and J 1 base; nucleotides not matched to a gene: 11. CDR1 and CDR2 (germline): MNHEY, SMNVEV (reference sequence). The CDR3 totals 17 residues. As DNA, the CDR3 is TGTGCCAGCAGTCGAAACTCCGGGACTAGTGGCACAGATACGCAGTATTTT. It codes for CASSRNSGTSGTDTQYF.

The chain couples TRBV6-1 to TRBJ2-7; TRBD1 agrees at 9 bases. Trimming at V came to 4 bases and at J to 3 bases, leaving 10 bases not matched to a gene. The CDR3 is 16 amino acids. Germline lookup yields CDR1 MNHNS and CDR2 SASEGT. CDR3 bases: TGTGCCAGCAGTGGATCGGGACAGGGACGGCACTACGAGCAGTACTTC. Protein product: CASSGSGQGRHYEQYF.

This chain connects TRBV15 to TRBJ2-5, with D tentatively TRBD1 (6 bases). The germline V and J ends were trimmed by 1 base and 2 bases, with 8 bases remaining between them. The CDR3 length is 14 residues. CDR1 is LNHNV, CDR2 YYDKDF, per germline (reference sequence). CDR3 region: CATSRGGQQETQYF. CDR3 in DNA: TGTGCCACCAGCAGAGGTGGACAGCAAGAGACCCAGTACTTC.

This clone has ten or more counts. In DNA form, the CDR3 reads TGTGCCAGCAGTGAAACACTTAGGGGCGGAGATGAAGCTTTCTTT. Its protein is CASSETLRGGDEAFF. The V gene is TRBV6-1, the J gene TRBJ1-1; D might be TRBD1 (5 bases). Germline V gene lookup returns CDR1 MNHNS and CDR2 SASEGT. CDR3 length: 15 residues. Trimming shortened V by 2 bases and J by 7 bases, and 17 bases separated the two germline ends.

V and J are TRBV2 and TRBJ2-1; D is possibly TRBD1 (6 bases). Germline CDR1 is SNHLY and CDR2 is FYNNEI. V was clipped by 8 bases and J by 6 bases, with 17 bases between them. The CDR3 totals 14 residues. The CDR3 sequence is CASHRDQGINEQFF. The CDR3 DNA follows: TGTGCCAGCCACAGGGACCAGGGAATCAATGAGCAGTTCTTC.

This clone was found once. This sequence joins TRBV28 and TRBJ2-7, with TRBD1 matching over 9 bases. The junction had 5 bases not matched to a gene; V was cut back by 7 bases and J by 4 bases. Germline V gene lookup returns CDR1 MDHEN and CDR2 SYDVKM. The CDR3 extends over 13 amino acids. Here the CDR3 DNA reads TGTGCCAGCACAACAGGGGGCAGGTACGAGCAGTACTTC. Translation: CASTTGGRYEQYF.

The chain joins TRBV24-1 to TRBJ2-1; TRBD2 aligns across 10 bases. CDR3 length: 16 amino acids. Losses at the gene ends were 9 bases for V and 4 bases for J; bases not matched to a gene: 11. Looked up from germline, CDR1 is KGHDR and CDR2 is SFDVKD. Here the CDR3 reads CATGGGLAGVYNEQFF. The CDR3 region has the DNA TGTGCCACCGGAGGGGGGCTAGCGGGAGTTTACAATGAGCAGTTCTTC.

The chain carries TRBV2 and TRBJ2-5; D is ambiguous. The CDR3 contains 14 residues. Trimming cost V 4 bases and J 0 bases, with 9 bases left between them. Germline V gene data show CDR1 as SNHLY and CDR2 as FYNNEI. CDR3 DNA: TGTGCCAGCAGTGGAGGCATGTACCAAGAGACCCAGTACTTC. Its protein product is CASSGGMYQETQYF.

V gene TRBV4-1 combines with J gene TRBJ2-7, with D maybe TRBD1 (8 bases). CDR1 is MGHRA, CDR2 YSYEKL, per germline. The CDR3 length is 17 residues. Trimming left V 1 base short and J 2 bases short, with 18 bases between. The CDR3 sequence is CASSQGQQGGRAYEQYF. In DNA form, the CDR3 reads TGCGCCAGCAGCCAAGGTCAACAGGGGGGGAGGGCCTACGAGCAGTACTTC.

This chain's CDR3 is CASMGGGLAGTGELFF. The CDR3 DNA is TGTGCCAGCATGGGGGGCGGACTAGCGGGTACCGGGGAGCTGTTTTTT. V and J are TRBV2 and TRBJ2-2, with TRBD2 matching over 11 bases. The CDR3 contains 16 residues. J gave up 5 bases and V 7 bases, and 9 bases lay outside the gene matches. The germline V gene encodes CDR1 SNHLY and CDR2 FYNNEI.

This clone was detected only a few times. V is TRBV5-5 and J is TRBJ2-7; 9 nucleotides line up with TRBD1. The CDR3 has 15 residues. Germline CDR1 SGHKS, CDR2 YYEKEE (reference sequence). V dropped 4 bases and J dropped 6; count of bases not matched to a gene: 11. The DNA of the CDR3 is TGTGCCAGCAGCCAGGACAGGGGCCTATCGAGCGAGCAGTACTTC. This translates into CASSQDRGLSSEQYF.

The rearrangement uses TRBV28 and TRBJ2-7; a possible D gene is TRBD2 (6 bases). V lost 11 bases and J lost 4, with 15 bases in between. Germline V lookup: CDR1 MDHEN, CDR2 SYDVKM. The CDR3 has 12 residues. The DNA of the CDR3 is TGTGCCTCGGGCGAGCGGGTTTACGAGCAGTACTTC. It encodes CASGERVYEQYF.

The gene calls are TRBV29-1 and TRBJ2-1, with a tentative D call TRBD1 (5 bases). The CDR3 is made up of 11 amino acids. Germline CDR1 reads SQVTM; CDR2 reads ANQGSEA. V lost 4 bases to trimming and J lost 9 bases, with 10 bases between them. This CDR3 is CSVGAGSEQFF. In DNA form, the CDR3 reads TGCAGCGTTGGGGCAGGGTCTGAGCAGTTCTTC.

The chain couples TRBV28 to TRBJ1-2, with D possibly TRBD1 on 6 matching bases. This CDR3 spans 16 amino acids. Germline CDR1 reads MDHEN; CDR2 reads SYDVKM. V was clipped by 4 bases and J by 2 bases, with 17 bases between them. CDR3 DNA: TGTGCCAGCAGTTCCCTGGGGGCAGTCTTGAACTATGGCTACACCTTC. This encodes CASSSLGAVLNYGYTF.

This chain uses TRBV5-8 with TRBJ2-4; D might be TRBD2 (7 bases). Germline CDR1 is SGHTS and CDR2 is YDEGEE. Trimming left V 4 bases short and J 0 bases short, with 14 bases between. The CDR3 extends over 16 amino acids. This CDR3 reads CASSPGGQLAKNIQYF. The CDR3 nucleotides read TGTGCCAGCAGCCCGGGGGGCCAGTTAGCCAAAAACATTCAGTACTTC.

This clone occurred a few times. In DNA, the CDR3 is TGTGCCAGCAGTGTCCGCTCTGGGGCCAACGTCCTGACTTTC. Its translation is CASSVRSGANVLTF. The chain links TRBV2 to TRBJ2-6; D call uncertain. Germline loops: CDR1 SNHLY, CDR2 FYNNEI. V lost 4 bases and J 0 bases, leaving 4 bases between the germline ends. The CDR3 consists of 14 residues.

The V gene is TRBV30, the J gene TRBJ1-2; D gene ambiguous. The ends were cut back, 0 bases at V and 4 bases at J, with 15 bases in the middle. There are 15 residues in the CDR3. Germline CDR1 and CDR2: GTSNPN and SVGIG (reference sequence). This CDR3 is CAWSVHPSAVYGYTF. In nucleotides, the CDR3 is TGTGCCTGGAGTGTACACCCCTCCGCGGTCTATGGCTACACCTTC.

The sample holds one count of this clone. The chain has TRBV7-2 and TRBJ2-2; TRBD2 agrees at 8 bases. Germline lookup yields CDR1 SGHTA and CDR2 FQGNSA. CDR3 size: 16 residues. Trimming removed 7 bases from V and 6 bases from J; junction bases left unmatched: 13. CDR3 bases: TGTGCCAGCACCTTGGAAGGACTAGCAGTCCCCGGGGAGCTGTTTTTT. Translating gives CASTLEGLAVPGELFF.

The rearrangement joins TRBV12-3 or TRBV12-4 to TRBJ2-7; weak D call: TRBD2 (6 bases). The CDR3 covers 13 residues. V was cut by 3 bases and J by 6 bases, with 12 bases left in between. CDR3 protein: CASSFDRGSEQYF. CDR3 bases: TGTGCCAGCAGTTTCGATCGGGGGTCCGAGCAGTACTTC.

The chain employs TRBV6-5 and TRBJ1-5, with 7 positions matching TRBD1. There are 14 residues in the CDR3. The J segment lost 4 bases and the V segment lost 0 bases, leaving 0 bases of the junction unmatched. Germline V gives CDR1 MNHEY, CDR2 SVGAGI. In DNA form, the CDR3 reads TGTGCCAGCAGTTACTCGACAGGGAATCAGCCCCAGCATTTT. It translates to CASSYSTGNQPQHF.

The rearrangement joins TRBV14 to TRBJ2-6; no definite D call. Trimming took off 4 bases at V and 0 bases at J, with 7 bases between the two ends. Looked up from germline, CDR1 is SGHDN and CDR2 is FVKESK. CDR3 length: 15 residues. The CDR3 is CASSPQYSGANVLTF. DNA for the CDR3: TGTGCCAGCAGCCCCCAGTACTCTGGGGCCAACGTCCTGACTTTC.

The chain employs TRBV5-4 and TRBJ2-7; D perhaps matches TRBD1 (6 bases). Between the trimmed V and J ends, which lost 3 bases and 5 bases, there was a span of 12 bases. The germline V gene encodes CDR1 SGHNT and CDR2 YYREEE (reference sequence). CDR3 size: 13 residues. CDR3 sequence reads: CASSSADRNEQYF. DNA of the CDR3: TGTGCCAGCAGCTCCGCCGACAGGAACGAGCAGTACTTC.

V usage is TRBV11-3 and J usage is TRBJ1-3; D unclear. In germline, CDR1 is SGHNT, CDR2 YENEEA. This CDR3 is 13 amino acids long. The germline V and J ends were trimmed by 5 bases and 6 bases, with 11 bases remaining between them. The CDR3 DNA sequence: TGTGCCAGCAGCCGCATAGAGGAAAACACCATATATTTT. Encoded protein: CASSRIEENTIYF.

The chain links TRBV11-1 to TRBJ2-4; 9 bases line up with TRBD1. The germline V gene encodes CDR1 SGHAT and CDR2 FQDESV (reference sequence). Losses at the gene ends were 4 bases for V and 5 bases for J; bases not matched to a gene: 9. This CDR3 spans 16 amino acids. The CDR3 here is CASSSRDREQENIQYF. CDR3 DNA sequence: TGTGCCAGCAGCTCCCGGGACAGGGAGCAGGAAAACATTCAGTACTTC.

This clone was counted only a few times. The V gene is TRBV21-1, the J gene TRBJ2-7; whether TRBD2, the table's D call, matches the DNA was not checked. TRBV21-1 is annotated as a pseudogene. The CDR3 sequence is 13 residues long. In DNA, the CDR3 is TGTGCCAGCAGTCTGACTCGAACCTACGAGCAGTACTTC. This sequence encodes CASSLTRTYEQYF.

J is TRBJ2-2 and V is TRBV11-2; 11 bases are a match to TRBD2. The CDR3 has 14 amino acids. Trimming cost V 3 bases and J 7 bases; bases outside gene matches: 1. The V gene's germline CDR1 is SGHAT and CDR2 FQNNGV. CDR3 coding DNA: TGTGCCAGCAGCTTCACTAGCGGGAGCGGGGAGCTGTTTTTT. Amino acids: CASSFTSGSGELFF.

CDR3 DNA: TGCGCCAGCAGCCACTATAGCGGGAGAATTCCCTCCTACGAGCAGTACTTC. It is translated as CASSHYSGRIPSYEQYF. This chain joins TRBV5-1 and TRBJ2-7, with 9 bases matching TRBD2. The CDR3 covers 17 residues. The germline V gene has CDR1 SGHRS and CDR2 YFSETQ. Losses at the gene ends were 4 bases for V and 0 bases for J; bases not matched to a gene: 11.

The chain uses TRBV21-1 and TRBJ2-7; the table's TRBD1 call for D was not verified on the DNA. TRBV21-1 counts as a pseudogene. The CDR3 covers 17 residues. CDR3 coding DNA: TGTGCCAGCAGCAAACCCCAGGGGGGAGACGGGTCCTACGAGCAGTACTTC. This encodes CASSKPQGGDGSYEQYF.

This clone appeared a few times. The chain uses TRBV5-1 and TRBJ2-7; D perhaps matches TRBD2 (5 bases). The CDR3 contains 13 residues. The V gene lost 7 bases and the J gene lost 5 bases, with 16 bases spanning the gap. The germline gives CDR1 SGHRS, CDR2 YFSETQ. This CDR3 is CASSAGVPHEQYF. The CDR3 nucleotides are TGCGCCAGCTCCGCCGGGGTGCCCCACGAGCAGTACTTC.